This T cell receptor (beta chain) originates from a study of blood T cell repertoires in COVID-19. Study-wide background: Both acute and convalescent COVID-19 samples were obtained from the United States, Italy and Spain.

From germline, CDR1 is MNHNY and CDR2 SVGAGI (reference sequence). V was clipped by 4 bases and J by 6 bases; unmatched bases: 8. This CDR3 is 14 amino acids long. How the authors handled the data: Estimation of nucleated cell counts relied on the amplification of reference gene primers. Some clones are missing from TCRdb's copy, which holds only in-frame ones; the method was immunoSEQ multiplex PCR. The DNA was the basis for D and trimming; V, J and clone size are from that table. This sample has about 100,000 clones, with about 85% found just once. This sequence was found in a man in his fifties or sixties with active COVID-19. The sequencing sample was made of peripheral blood. The chain joins TRBV6-6 to TRBJ2-5, with 7 bases identical to TRBD1. The CDR3 DNA reads as TGTGCCAGCAGTTCCGGGACAGCCGATCAGACCCAGTACTTC. Protein: CASSSGTADQTQYF.